This T cell receptor (beta chain) was observed in a study of blood T cell repertoires in COVID-19. Sequencing was performed with immunoSEQ multiplex PCR; in TCRdb, only in-frame clones are kept and a portion is missing. This table has 55,000 or so clones, almost 85% appearing once. The sequenced sample was peripheral blood. This TCR was sampled from a human donor in a cohort sampled during active COVID-19.

The CDR3 DNA follows: TGTGCCAGCAGCAAACTAGGGACAGGGAGCAATCAGCCCCAGCATTTT. Protein product: CASSKLGTGSNQPQHF. This sequence joins TRBV21-1 and TRBJ1-5; the table gives TRBD1 as D, unverified against the DNA. TRBV21-1 is assigned pseudogene status. There are 16 residues in the CDR3.